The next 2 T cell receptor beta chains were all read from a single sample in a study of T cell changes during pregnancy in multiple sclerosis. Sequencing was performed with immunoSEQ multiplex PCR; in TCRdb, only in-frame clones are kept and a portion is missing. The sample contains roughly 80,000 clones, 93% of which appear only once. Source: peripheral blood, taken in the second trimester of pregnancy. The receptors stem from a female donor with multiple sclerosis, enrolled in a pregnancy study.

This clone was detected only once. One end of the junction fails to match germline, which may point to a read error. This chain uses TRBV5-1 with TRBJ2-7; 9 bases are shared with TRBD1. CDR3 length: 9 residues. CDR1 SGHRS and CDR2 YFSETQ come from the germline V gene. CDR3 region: CASRGQGDF. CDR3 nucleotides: TGCGCCAGCAGGGGACAGGGAGACTTC.

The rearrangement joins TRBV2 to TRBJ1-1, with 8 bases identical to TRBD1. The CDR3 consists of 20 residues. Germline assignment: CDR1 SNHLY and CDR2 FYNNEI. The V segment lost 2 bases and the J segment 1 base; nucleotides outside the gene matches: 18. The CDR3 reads CASSEHRGPVRGPSNTEAFF. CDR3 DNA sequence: TGTGCCAGCAGTGAACACAGAGGGCCGGTCAGGGGGCCGTCGAACACTGAAGCTTTCTTT.